The entry below describes one T cell receptor (beta chain). The data were taken from a study of T-cell memory formation after mild COVID-19. In TCRdb, the 5' RACE reads were re-called with MiXCR into one record per CDR3 protein. Of over 400,000 distinct CDR3 sequences detected, about 22% appear once; the ten largest clones hold about an eighth. The germline V and J ends were trimmed by 6 bases and 1 base, with 16 bases remaining between them. The CDR3 runs to 15 residues. Germline lookup yields CDR1 MDHEN and CDR2 SYDVKM. The sequence came from an adult woman who had mild COVID-19 (a few samples of this study predate the infection). Cell type and time point are not known. The material sequenced was PBMCs or a T cell subset sorted from them (not recorded which). V usage is TRBV28 and J usage is TRBJ2-7; D perhaps matches TRBD2 (5 bases). CDR3 nucleotides: TGTGCCAGCAGCTCCCAGACGAGGGCGTCCTACGAGCAGTACTTC. Translating it yields CASSSQTRASYEQYF.